This passage covers 21 T cell receptor beta chains from one sample sequenced in a study of CD8 T cells in Susac syndrome. It was with random hexamers that roughly 0.5 to 1 ug RNA was reverse transcribed. TCRdb reprocessed the immunoSEQ multiplex PCR reads with MiXCR, giving one entry per CDR3 protein. Here the sample spans about 140,000 distinct CDR3 sequences, 95% being singletons. Input material: CD8+ T cells from PBMCs. These TCRs come from a human donor with Susac syndrome.

The rearrangement links TRBV28 to TRBJ2-1; 7 bases map to TRBD2. The CDR3 spans 15 residues. V trimming: 3 bases; J trimming: 0 bases; junction bases outside the gene matches: 2. In germline, CDR1 is MDHEN, CDR2 SYDVKM. Written as DNA, the CDR3 is TGTGCCAGCAGTTTTGGGGGGGACTCCTACAATGAGCAGTTCTTC. This gives the protein CASSFGGDSYNEQFF.

This clonotype was found once. This chain links TRBV9 with TRBJ1-2, with 10 bases matching TRBD1. Losses at the gene ends were 4 bases for V and 0 bases for J; bases not matched to a gene: 12. The CDR3 length is 18 residues. Germline lookup yields CDR1 SGDLS and CDR2 YYNGEE. The CDR3 protein is CASSQGQGTIGANYGYTF. In DNA form, the CDR3 reads TGTGCCAGCAGCCAGGGACAGGGGACCATCGGAGCTAACTATGGCTACACCTTC.

The chain links TRBV29-1 to TRBJ2-3; the match to TRBD2 covers 8 bases. Germline trimming cut 7 bases from V and 1 base from J; bases unmatched to any gene: 7. This CDR3 has 14 residues. Germline CDR1 is SQVTM and CDR2 is ANQGSEA. Here the CDR3 DNA reads TGCAGCGCGGAACTAGCGGAGGGCACAGATACGCAGTATTTT. This sequence encodes CSAELAEGTDTQYF.

The chain employs TRBV2 and TRBJ2-1, with 12 bases matching TRBD2. V shed 9 bases, J shed 7 bases, and the junction held 10 bases outside the gene matches. Germline-derived CDR1 and CDR2 are SNHLY and FYNNEI. The CDR3 contains 15 residues. CDR3 coding DNA: TGTGCCAGAGGGACTAGCGGGTCAAGGGGTAATGAGCAGTTCTTC. Translation gives CARGTSGSRGNEQFF. Full variable domain (remainder filled in from reference TRBV2 and TRBJ2-1): EPEVTQTPSHQVTQMGQEVILRCVPISNHLYFYWYRQILGQKVEFLVSFYNNEISEKSEIFDDQFSVERPDGSNFTLKIRSTKLEDSAMYFCARGTSGSRGNEQFFGPGTRLTVL.

The chain is built from TRBV12-3 or TRBV12-4 and TRBJ2-1, with D tentatively TRBD2 (5 bases). V lost 2 bases and J lost 6, with 11 bases in between. The CDR3 is 14 amino acids. DNA for the CDR3: TGTGCCAGCAGTTTAATCCGGGAAGGCAATGAGCAGTTCTTC. Its protein is CASSLIREGNEQFF.

The V and J genes are TRBV15 and TRBJ1-5; TRBD1 is a possible D gene (6 bases). Germline loops: CDR1 LNHNV, CDR2 YYDKDF (reference sequence). Trimming cost V 3 bases and J 7 bases, with 13 bases left between them. The CDR3 loop spans 14 amino acids. The CDR3 nucleotides are TGTGCCACCAGCAGCGACAGGTCCCCCCAGCCCCAGCATTTT. Translation: CATSSDRSPQPQHF.

The rearrangement uses TRBV20-1 and TRBJ2-1, with a possible D match to TRBD1 (5 bases). This CDR3 contains 15 residues. Germline V gene sequence: CDR1 DFQATT, CDR2 SNEGSKA (reference sequence). The V end lost 1 base, the J end lost 1 base, and 11 bases lay between the germline ends. In nucleotides, the CDR3 is TGCAGTGCTAGAGCTAAGGGGTTATCCTACAATGAGCAGTTCTTC. This gives the protein CSARAKGLSYNEQFF.

As DNA, the CDR3 is TGTGCCATCCTCGAGACCCTTGCTAACTATGGCTACACCTTC. Translating gives CAILETLANYGYTF. J is TRBJ1-2 and V is TRBV10-3; D is undetermined. V was cut by 8 bases and J by 0 bases, with 13 bases left in between. This CDR3 has 14 residues. CDR1 and CDR2 (germline): ENHRY, SYGVKD.

The chain recombines TRBV18 with TRBJ2-3; the match to TRBD1 covers 8 bases. The CDR3 consists of 16 residues. Germline V gene lookup returns CDR1 KGHSH and CDR2 LQKENI. J gave up 6 bases and V 6 bases, and 14 bases lay outside the gene matches. The CDR3 DNA reads TGTGCCAGCTCCCGCCCGGGGGAGACAGGGGCTGATACGCAGTATTTT. It yields the protein CASSRPGETGADTQYF. Full variable domain (rest looked up from reference TRBV18 and TRBJ2-3): NAGVMQNPRHLVRRRGQEARLRCSPMKGHSHVYWYRQLPEEGLKFMVYLQKENIIDESGMPKERFSAEFPKEGPSILRIQQVVRGDSAAYFCASSRPGETGADTQYFGPGTRLTVL.

This chain uses TRBV13 with TRBJ1-2; weak D call: TRBD1 (6 bases). Trimming removed 9 bases from V and 4 bases from J, with 12 bases in between. CDR1 and CDR2 (germline): PRHDT, FYEKMQ (reference sequence). This CDR3 is 12 amino acids long. In DNA form, the CDR3 reads TGTGCCAGTACGTCGACAGGCTATGGCTACACCTTC. It codes for CASTSTGYGYTF.

This chain joins TRBV4-1 and TRBJ1-2, with D hard to call. V lost 0 bases and J 0 bases, leaving 8 bases between the germline ends. Germline CDR1 and CDR2: MGHRA and YSYEKL. CDR3 length equals 15 residues. The CDR3 region has the DNA TGCGCCAGCAGCCAAGAGCCTAGAGCTAACTATGGCTACACCTTC. Translating it yields CASSQEPRANYGYTF.

V usage is TRBV20-1 and J usage is TRBJ2-1; a weak D match, TRBD2 (5 bases). The germline V and J ends were trimmed by 3 bases and 6 bases, with 21 bases remaining between them. This CDR3 is 16 amino acids long. Per the germline V gene, CDR1 is DFQATT and CDR2 is SNEGSKA (reference sequence). The CDR3 reads CSASHWEPSPSNEQFF. CDR3 nucleotides: TGCAGTGCTAGTCACTGGGAGCCCTCGCCCAGCAATGAGCAGTTCTTC.

V and J are TRBV19 and TRBJ1-2, with D perhaps matching TRBD1 (5 bases). The CDR3 loop spans 16 amino acids. Germline assignment: CDR1 LNHDA and CDR2 SQIVND (reference sequence). Trimming took off 6 bases at V and 7 bases at J, with 24 bases between the two ends. The CDR3 reads CASRPPRRGRLLGYTF. CDR3 nucleotides: TGTGCCAGTAGACCCCCCCGGCGGGGCCGGCTGCTTGGCTACACCTTC.

The CDR3 here is CASAHGTLNEQYF. For the CDR3, the DNA is TGTGCCAGTGCCCATGGGACTCTCAACGAGCAGTACTTC. The chain has TRBV19 and TRBJ2-7; maybe TRBD2 (6 bases). This CDR3 has 13 residues. From germline, CDR1 is LNHDA and CDR2 SQIVND (reference sequence). V lost 8 bases, J lost 5 bases, and 16 bases lay in between.

The V gene is TRBV27, the J gene TRBJ2-1, with 12 bases that match TRBD2. CDR3 length: 17 amino acids. CDR1 is MNHEY and CDR2 is SMNVEV in the germline V gene (reference sequence). With V trimmed by 6 bases and J by 6 bases, 12 bases remained unmatched. CDR3 in amino acids: CASSSGLAGDYVNEQFF. CDR3 in DNA: TGTGCCAGCAGCTCGGGACTAGCGGGCGACTACGTCAATGAGCAGTTCTTC.

The chain couples TRBV27 to TRBJ2-7; the D gene is possibly TRBD1 (6 bases). Germline CDR1 MNHEY, CDR2 SMNVEV (reference sequence). This CDR3 spans 14 amino acids. The V gene lost 5 bases and the J gene lost 3 bases, with 14 bases spanning the gap. CDR3 DNA sequence: TGTGCCAGCAGTGACATCGGACAGCACTACGAGCAGTACTTC. Translation gives CASSDIGQHYEQYF.

The chain is built from TRBV5-4 and TRBJ1-2; the D gene is possibly TRBD1 (6 bases). Per germline, CDR1 SGHNT and CDR2 YYREEE (reference sequence). Deletions cut 4 bases from V and 4 bases from J, with 20 bases between. The CDR3 contains 16 residues. CDR3 sequence (DNA): TGTGCCAGCAGCCCAATAGGGACAAGCCATCCCTATGGCTACACCTTC. Its protein is CASSPIGTSHPYGYTF.

The V call is TRBV24-1, the J call TRBJ1-1; D remains ambiguous. Trimming shortened V by 5 bases and J by 4 bases, and 7 bases separated the two germline ends. Germline CDR1 KGHDR, CDR2 SFDVKD. The CDR3 is 12 amino acids. The CDR3 DNA sequence: TGTGCCACCAGTGTGGGGAGCACTGAAGCTTTCTTT. Protein sequence: CATSVGSTEAFF.

The chain combines TRBV29-1 with TRBJ2-1; perhaps D is TRBD1 or TRBD2 (5 bases each). Germline CDR1 and CDR2: SQVTM and ANQGSEA. The CDR3 is 13 residues long. V gave up 6 bases and J gave up 2 bases, with 11 bases separating them. This CDR3 is CSVGDGAYNEQFF. The DNA for the CDR3 is TGCAGCGTGGGGGACGGAGCCTACAATGAGCAGTTCTTC.

The rearrangement uses TRBV9 and TRBJ2-6; 7 bases fit TRBD1. The CDR3 contains 19 residues. Germline CDR1 is SGDLS and CDR2 is YYNGEE. The trim removed 2 bases at V and 1 base at J, leaving 12 bases unmatched. The chain's CDR3 is CASSVRRGRASSGANVLTF. The CDR3 DNA is TGTGCCAGCAGCGTTCGAAGGGGGCGGGCTTCGTCTGGGGCCAACGTCCTGACTTTC.

The CDR3 is CASADNPNTGELFF. CDR3 sequence (DNA): TGTGCTAGTGCCGACAACCCGAACACCGGGGAGCTGTTTTTT. The chain uses TRBV12-5 and TRBJ2-2; D not resolved. V lost 7 bases to trimming and J lost 0 bases, with 9 bases between them. CDR3 length: 14 amino acids. Germline lookup yields CDR1 LGHNT and CDR2 FRNRAP.